This T cell receptor (beta chain) was found in a study of cytomegalovirus exposure and HLA in healthy donors. Study results and caveats: Analyses of presence and absence presupposed an approximately uniform sequencing depth across donors. There were under 200 TCR beta chains listed as cytomegalovirus-associated.

Amplification used 60 Vbeta primers and 13 Jbeta primers. Here immunoSEQ multiplex PCR was the method, and the copy in TCRdb shows in-frame clones only, minus some. This sample has about 200,000 clones; 65% to 85% occur once, and the top ten carry more than 1.5%. As for this clone: Its antigen is unidentified.

The TCR sequence derives from a man aged 18 to 29 in good health and CMV-seronegative. The specimen was PBMCs.

In nucleotides, the CDR3 is TGTGCCAGCAGCGGGGATTCTAGCGGGAGATGGGGCACAGATACGCAGTATTTT. Its translation: CASSGDSSGRWGTDTQYF. V usage is TRBV7-2 and J usage is TRBJ2-3; 10 positions match TRBD2. V dropped 5 bases and J dropped 1; count of bases not matched to a gene: 12. The CDR3 totals 18 residues. Germline V gene sequence: CDR1 SGHTA, CDR2 FQGNSA.